A selection of T cell receptor beta chains follows, all from one sample in a study of blood T cell repertoires in COVID-19. TCRdb's table, derived via immunoSEQ multiplex PCR, lists solely in-frame clones and lacks some. The table records roughly 27,000 clones, roughly 91% of them present only once. Input material: peripheral blood. Receptors originate from a human donor with active COVID-19. The donor label of this sample is uncertain. CDR3s include the opening cysteine and the closing phenylalanine or tryptophan. The D gene is left open where the match is weak. Size values are once, few and many counts, or a class for expanded clones, and some rows have none.

TRBV5-1	once	TRBJ2-2	-	15	CASSLEGANTGELFF	TGCGCCAGCAGCTTAGAGGGGGCGAACACCGGGGAGCTGTTTTTT
TRBV6-1	-	TRBJ2-5	-	14	CASSEFSSWETQYF	TGTGCCAGCAGTGAATTTTCCAGTTGGGAGACCCAGTACTTC
TRBV5-1	-	TRBJ1-1	TRBD1	14	CASRIQDRVHEAFF	TGCGCCAGCAGAATCCAGGACAGGGTTCATGAAGCTTTCTTT
TRBV3-1/TRBV3-2	once	TRBJ1-2	TRBD1	14	CASRDRVGSYGYTF	TGTGCCAGCAGGGACAGGGTCGGGAGCTATGGCTACACCTTC
TRBV14	once	TRBJ2-5	-	15	CASSQGHSRGETQYF	TGTGCCAGCAGCCAAGGTCACAGCCGGGGAGAGACCCAGTACTTC
TRBV28	-	TRBJ2-3	-	15	CASSLPTGTTDTQYF	TGTGCCAGCAGTTTACCCACAGGGACCACAGATACGCAGTATTTT
TRBV5-5	-	TRBJ2-7	TRBD2	15	CASSLTSGGSYEQYF	TGTGCCAGCAGCCTTACTAGCGGGGGCTCCTACGAGCAGTACTTC
TRBV5-1	-	TRBJ2-7	TRBD1	14	CASSLKGQGYEQYF	TGCGCCAGCAGCCTAAAGGGACAGGGGTACGAGCAGTACTTC
TRBV4-3	once	TRBJ2-7	TRBD1	15	CASSPGQGTSYEQYF	TGCGCCAGCAGCCCAGGACAGGGGACATCCTACGAGCAGTACTTC
TRBV28	-	TRBJ1-2	-	14	CASSLVVINYGYTF	TGTGCCAGCAGTTTAGTTGTTATTAACTATGGCTACACCTTC
TRBV28	-	TRBJ1-2	-	12	CASSFSGDGYTF	TGTGCCAGCAGTTTCTCAGGGGATGGCTACACCTTC
TRBV5-6	once	TRBJ1-2	TRBD1	16	CASSLSGQGGNYGYTF	TGTGCCAGCAGCTTGTCGGGACAGGGGGGTAACTATGGCTACACCTTC
TRBV3-1/TRBV3-2	-	TRBJ2-2	-	12	CASRFGGGELFF	TGTGCCAGCAGGTTCGGGGGCGGGGAGCTGTTTTTT
TRBV18	-	TRBJ2-7	TRBD2	17	CASSPQVAGLSSYEQYF	TGTGCCAGCTCACCACAGGTAGCGGGGCTGAGCTCCTACGAGCAGTACTTC
TRBV6-5	-	TRBJ1-1	-	14	CASSSQTGWGGAFF	TGTGCCAGCAGTTCCCAAACGGGCTGGGGAGGAGCTTTCTTT
TRBV4-3	-	TRBJ2-3	-	15	CASSLEDGSTDTQYF	TGCGCCAGCAGCCTGGAGGACGGTTCCACAGATACGCAGTATTTT
TRBV7-2	-	TRBJ1-5	TRBD1	15	CASSLGGQDNQPQHF	TGTGCCAGCAGCTTAGGAGGACAGGACAATCAGCCCCAGCATTTT
TRBV3-1/TRBV3-2	few	TRBJ1-4	-	15	CASSQDGAANEKLFF	TGTGCCAGCAGCCAAGATGGGGCGGCTAATGAAAAACTGTTTTTT
TRBV5-6	-	TRBJ1-5	-	14	CASSLGQTNQPQHF	TGTGCCAGCAGCTTGGGACAAACTAATCAGCCCCAGCATTTT
TRBV13	-	TRBJ2-7	-	14	CASRLQGDGYEQYF	TGTGCCAGCAGACTGCAGGGTGACGGCTACGAGCAGTACTTC
TRBV7-9	-	TRBJ2-1	TRBD2	18	CASSLPGGTSGRVNEQFF	TGTGCCAGCAGCTTGCCAGGGGGAACTAGCGGGAGGGTAAATGAGCAGTTCTTC
TRBV5-1	few	TRBJ2-5	-	17	CASSFGSKQGRGETQYF	TGCGCCAGCAGCTTCGGGAGCAAACAGGGGCGGGGAGAGACCCAGTACTTC
TRBV28	-	TRBJ2-1	-	13	CASSLEVYNEQFF	TGTGCCAGCAGTTTGGAGGTTTACAATGAGCAGTTCTTC
TRBV3-1/TRBV3-2	-	TRBJ2-3	-	13	CASSPRLADTQYF	TGTGCCAGCAGCCCTAGACTAGCAGATACGCAGTATTTT
TRBV6-2/TRBV6-3	-	TRBJ1-6	-	15	CASSYRGTKNSPLHF	TGTGCCAGCAGTTACCGGGGGACGAAGAATTCACCCCTCCACTTT
TRBV27	-	TRBJ2-2	-	13	CASSFHGGGELFF	TGTGCCAGCAGTTTCCACGGCGGCGGGGAGCTGTTTTTT
TRBV9	-	TRBJ2-5	TRBD1	16	CASSVITGGSGETQYF	TGTGCCAGCAGCGTAATCACAGGGGGCAGTGGAGAGACCCAGTACTTC
TRBV15	-	TRBJ2-3	-	17	CATSRDRPGISTDTQYF	TGTGCCACCAGCAGAGACCGCCCGGGTATTAGCACAGATACGCAGTATTTT
TRBV27	-	TRBJ1-2	TRBD1	16	CASSFILTGGFYGYTF	TGTGCCAGCAGTTTCATCCTAACAGGGGGTTTCTATGGCTACACCTTC
TRBV7-8	-	TRBJ2-1	-	17	CASSFRGWGGQDNEQFF	TGTGCCAGCAGCTTCCGGGGCTGGGGGGGGCAAGACAATGAGCAGTTCTTC
TRBV19	-	TRBJ2-6	TRBD1	16	CASSARQGTGANVLTF	TGTGCCAGTAGTGCGCGACAGGGGACGGGGGCCAACGTCCTGACTTTC
TRBV6-5	-	TRBJ2-5	TRBD2	16	CASSYDSSGPQETQYF	TGTGCCAGCAGTTACGACTCTAGCGGGCCTCAAGAGACCCAGTACTTC
TRBV7-3	-	TRBJ2-2	TRBD2	18	CASSLNSGLAGGTGELFF	TGTGCCAGCAGCCTCAACTCGGGACTAGCGGGAGGTACCGGGGAGCTGTTTTTT
TRBV5-1	-	TRBJ1-2	-	15	CASSLSPQGEGGYTF	TGCGCCAGCTCCCTTTCCCCCCAAGGGGAGGGAGGCTACACCTTC
TRBV27	-	TRBJ2-7	TRBD2	17	CASSSSWTSGKYYEQYF	TGTGCCAGCAGTTCATCCTGGACTAGCGGGAAGTATTACGAGCAGTACTTC
TRBV23-1	-	TRBJ2-7	TRBD1	15	CASSQSRGHSYEQYF	TGCGCCAGCAGTCAATCTAGGGGGCACTCCTACGAGCAGTACTTC
TRBV18	-	TRBJ2-7	TRBD1	14	CASSPSGQHYEQYF	TGTGCCAGCTCACCCTCGGGACAGCACTACGAGCAGTACTTC
TRBV6-5	once	TRBJ2-5	-	14	CASSYSPGKETQYF	TGTGCCAGCAGTTACTCTCCCGGGAAAGAGACCCAGTACTTC
TRBV7-2	-	TRBJ2-7	TRBD1	17	CASSLVGTGIVAYEQYF	TGTGCCAGCAGCTTAGTAGGGACAGGGATTGTAGCCTACGAGCAGTACTTC
TRBV9	-	TRBJ2-3	-	16	CASSETLLLSTDTQYF	TGTGCCAGCAGCGAGACCCTCTTACTAAGCACAGATACGCAGTATTTT
TRBV5-6	-	TRBJ2-5	TRBD2	16	CASSDRLAGTQETQYF	TGTGCCAGCAGCGACCGACTAGCGGGCACCCAAGAGACCCAGTACTTC
TRBV7-2	-	TRBJ1-2	-	15	CASSLGGGLYYGYTF	TGTGCCAGCAGCTTAGGGGGGGGCCTCTACTATGGCTACACCTTC
TRBV19	-	TRBJ2-1	TRBD2	19	CASSMGRRGLGLAENEQFF	TGTGCCAGTAGTATGGGGCGGAGGGGTTTAGGACTAGCGGAAAATGAGCAGTTCTTC
TRBV9	once	TRBJ2-2	TRBD2	14	CASSVQRGTGELFF	TGTGCCAGCAGCGTCCAGCGGGGCACCGGGGAGCTGTTTTTT
TRBV27	-	TRBJ2-7	-	13	CASSLQGPAEQYF	TGTGCCAGCAGTTTGCAGGGGCCCGCGGAGCAGTACTTC
TRBV14	-	TRBJ2-3	-	13	CASSRYSTDTQYF	TGTGCCAGCAGCCGATACTCCACAGATACGCAGTATTTT
TRBV24-1	-	TRBJ2-1	-	15	CATSDEVAGYNEQFF	TGTGCCACCAGTGATGAGGTGGCCGGATACAATGAGCAGTTCTTC
TRBV5-1	-	TRBJ2-1	TRBD2	13	CASSYGTTNEQFF	TGCGCCAGCAGCTACGGGACTACCAATGAGCAGTTCTTC
TRBV6-1	once	TRBJ2-3	-	17	CASSKGHSGVRTDTQYF	TGTGCCAGCAGTAAAGGACACTCAGGCGTTCGGACAGATACGCAGTATTTT
TRBV9	-	TRBJ2-5	-	15	CASSVLGVRKETQYF	TGTGCCAGCAGCGTCCTAGGGGTCCGGAAAGAGACCCAGTACTTC
TRBV14	-	TRBJ2-5	-	13	CASSLGGPGTQYF	TGTGCCAGCAGCCTCGGGGGTCCAGGGACCCAGTACTTC
TRBV15	few	TRBJ1-6	-	17	CATSRDPSSSYNSPLHF	TGTGCCACCAGCAGAGATCCGAGTAGCTCCTATAATTCACCCCTCCACTTT
TRBV6-5	-	TRBJ1-1	TRBD1	14	CASSYTDRVTEAFF	TGTGCCAGCAGTTACACTGACAGGGTTACTGAAGCTTTCTTT
TRBV18	-	TRBJ2-7	-	14	CASSPGRGISEQYF	TGTGCCAGCTCCCCCGGGCGGGGCATCTCCGAGCAGTACTTC